This T cell receptor (beta chain) was sequenced for a study of T cell changes during pregnancy in multiple sclerosis (dated by TCRdb to about 2019). The study in broad terms: Changes in the T cell repertoire over the course of pregnancy were examined in this study in women with multiple sclerosis.

Concerning this clone itself: The antigen this receptor binds is unknown. An end of the junction differs from the germline gene, which may be a read error.

The protocol used for the library was the immunoSEQ multiplex PCR assay. TCRdb retrieved this table from immuneACCESS and kept in-frame rearrangements only. Not all clones are present; in checked studies, unresolved V genes account for under half, and no reason is known for the remainder. The sample table lists fewer than 40,000 clones, 75% to 95% of them with a count of one. The leading ten clones occupy over 10% of the sample. The CDR3 runs 11 amino acids, cysteine and phenylalanine included. Just the 33-base CDR3 DNA is kept, in frame starting at base 1. For CDR1 and CDR2, the germline V gene (reference sequence) lists SGHNT and YYREEE.

The sequence is built from TRBV5-4 and TRBJ1-2; 9 junctional bases match TRBD1. The clonotype was recovered from a female donor with multiple sclerosis, enrolled in a pregnancy study. This material consisted of CD8+ T cells from peripheral blood mononuclear cells, taken after pregnancy. The CDR3 reads CASSPGQGWYF. The DNA sequence is TGTGCCAGCAGCCCGGGACAGGGTTGGTACTTC.